Below, 25 T cell receptor beta chains from the same sample are listed, as sequenced in a study of blood T cell repertoires in COVID-19. This table comes from immunoSEQ multiplex PCR, and its TCRdb copy is limited to in-frame clones, with some not included. The repertoire holds 30,000 to 45,000 clones, with about 87% as singletons. Source material: peripheral blood. The source is a human donor in a cohort sampled during active COVID-19.

This chain uses TRBV5-4 with TRBJ1-3; weak D call: TRBD1 (5 bases). Germline-derived CDR1 and CDR2 are SGHNT and YYREEE (reference sequence). V was cut by 2 bases and J by 4 bases, with 7 bases left in between. CDR3 length equals 13 residues. The CDR3 loop reads CASSFDSGNTIYF. As DNA, the CDR3 is TGTGCCAGCAGCTTCGACAGCGGAAACACCATATATTTT.

CDR3 nucleotides: TGTGCCAGCAGCCTCAAGAGGGACACAGATACGCAGTATTTT. Protein product: CASSLKRDTDTQYF. The V and J genes are TRBV7-9 and TRBJ2-3, with D maybe TRBD2 (5 bases). CDR1 and CDR2 from the germline V gene are SEHNR and FQNEAQ (reference sequence). Trimming took off 5 bases at V and 2 bases at J, with 11 bases between the two ends. This CDR3 comprises 14 residues. Full variable domain (rest looked up from reference TRBV7-9 and TRBJ2-3): DTGVSQNPRHKITKRGQNVTFRCDPISEHNRLYWYRQTLGQGPEFLTYFQNEAQLEKSRLLSDRFSAERPKGSFSTLEIQRTEQGDSAMYLCASSLKRDTDTQYFGPGTRLTVL.

This sequence joins TRBV4-1 and TRBJ2-5; weak D call: TRBD2 (5 bases). Per the germline V gene, CDR1 is MGHRA and CDR2 is YSYEKL. The V and J ends lost 0 bases and 2 bases respectively, with 10 bases between them. The CDR3 has 15 amino acids. CDR3 in amino acids: CASSQEGLAQETQYF. As DNA, the CDR3 is TGCGCCAGCAGCCAAGAAGGACTCGCACAAGAGACCCAGTACTTC.

This clone was recorded only once. V is TRBV6-2 or TRBV6-3 and J is TRBJ2-3; TRBD2 aligns across 9 bases. J lost 3 bases, V lost 4 bases, and 8 bases had no gene match. Germline loops: CDR1 MNHEY, CDR2 SVGEGT. This CDR3 has 16 residues. DNA for the CDR3: TGTGCCAGCAGTTTAGTAGCGGGAGATAATACAGATACGCAGTATTTT. This encodes CASSLVAGDNTDTQYF.

This chain connects TRBV10-2 to TRBJ2-7, with TRBD1 identical over 9 bases. The germline V gene has CDR1 WSHSY and CDR2 SAAADI. CDR3 length equals 14 residues. V shed 6 bases, J shed 2 bases, and the junction held 5 bases outside the gene matches. This CDR3 is CASRAGDRAYEQYF. As DNA, the CDR3 is TGCGCCAGCAGGGCCGGGGACAGGGCCTACGAGCAGTACTTC.

This sequence joins TRBV27 and TRBJ2-1; 7 nucleotides agree with TRBD1. The CDR3 is 16 amino acids. The germline gives CDR1 MNHEY, CDR2 SMNVEV (reference sequence). The V segment lost 3 bases and the J segment 1 base; nucleotides outside the gene matches: 6. The CDR3 loop is CASSLGSGQSYNEQFF. The CDR3 DNA is TGTGCCAGCAGTTTGGGCTCGGGACAGTCCTACAATGAGCAGTTCTTC.

The chain recombines TRBV5-1 with TRBJ1-2, with a weak D call TRBD1 (6 bases). Trimming stripped 7 bases from V and 6 bases from J, with 13 bases between. Germline CDR1 SGHRS, CDR2 YFSETQ. CDR3 length: 12 amino acids. In DNA, the CDR3 is TGCGCCAGCGGGGGCGGCCCCCATGGCTACACCTTC. This sequence encodes CASGGGPHGYTF.

J is TRBJ1-3 and V is TRBV3-1 (or the pseudogene TRBV3-2); D remains unclear. V was clipped by 3 bases and J by 2 bases, with 5 bases between them. Germline CDR1 LGHDT, CDR2 YNNKEL (reference sequence). This CDR3 is 13 amino acids long. The chain's CDR3 is CASSHGPGNTIYF. Written as DNA, the CDR3 is TGTGCCAGCAGCCATGGGCCTGGAAACACCATATATTTT.

In its sample, this clone was seen a few times. The chain uses TRBV5-1 and TRBJ2-7, with D tentatively TRBD2 (5 bases). V lost 6 bases, J lost 3 bases, and 13 bases lay in between. Germline CDR1 is SGHRS and CDR2 is YFSETQ. This CDR3 has 13 amino acids. The CDR3 loop is CASNRAGDYEQYF. Written as DNA, the CDR3 is TGCGCCAGCAACCGGGCGGGTGACTACGAGCAGTACTTC.

The V gene is TRBV4-1, the J gene TRBJ1-1, with unresolved D. Between the trimmed V and J ends, which lost 1 base and 1 base, there was a span of 7 bases. CDR1 is MGHRA, CDR2 YSYEKL, per germline. The CDR3 extends over 14 amino acids. This CDR3 is CASSQVTQNTEAFF. CDR3 bases: TGCGCCAGCAGCCAAGTCACTCAGAACACTGAAGCTTTCTTT.

The chain employs TRBV7-9 and TRBJ1-6; possibly TRBD1 for D (5 bases). CDR3 length: 14 residues. Per germline, CDR1 SEHNR and CDR2 FQNEAQ (reference sequence). V was trimmed by 3 bases and J by 7 bases, leaving 10 bases between them. The CDR3 DNA reads TGTGCCAGCAGCTTCGGCAGGGCCAATTCACCCCTCCACTTT. It specifies CASSFGRANSPLHF.

This clone came up once. The J gene is TRBJ1-1, the V gene TRBV5-1; perhaps TRBD1 as D (6 bases). The ends were cut back, 0 bases at V and 4 bases at J, with 13 bases in the middle. Germline CDR1 and CDR2: SGHRS and YFSETQ. The CDR3 has 15 residues. The CDR3 DNA is TGCGCCAGCAGCTTGGGTGGGGGCATGGGCACTGAAGCTTTCTTT. Translated, it gives CASSLGGGMGTEAFF.

The gene calls are TRBV28 and TRBJ1-2; D is uncertain. Trimming took off 5 bases at V and 4 bases at J, with 8 bases between the two ends. This CDR3 region has 12 residues. The germline V gene has CDR1 MDHEN and CDR2 SYDVKM. In DNA, the CDR3 is TGTGCCAGCAGTCTCACAGCCTATGGCTACACCTTC. Residues: CASSLTAYGYTF.

The gene calls are TRBV5-6 and TRBJ2-2; 9 bases are a match to TRBD2. The CDR3 consists of 15 residues. Germline values: CDR1 SGHDT, CDR2 YYEEEE. The junction had 5 bases not matched to a gene; V was cut back by 5 bases and J by 3 bases. The DNA of the CDR3 is TGTGCCAGCAGGGTTAGCGGGAGAGACACCGGGGAGCTGTTTTTT. Translation gives CASRVSGRDTGELFF.

The chain has TRBV24-1 and TRBJ2-7; 7 positions agree with TRBD2. CDR1 and CDR2 from the germline V gene are KGHDR and SFDVKD. The CDR3 is made up of 14 amino acids. Trimming cost V 8 bases and J 0 bases; bases outside gene matches: 6. The CDR3 region has the DNA TGTGCCACCAACCTTAGCGGGCCCTCCTACGAGCAGTACTTC. Amino acids: CATNLSGPSYEQYF.

A few counts support this clone. The gene calls are TRBV18 and TRBJ2-7; TRBD1 is a possible D gene (6 bases). CDR1 is KGHSH, CDR2 LQKENI, per germline. With 0 bases removed from V and 1 base from J, the gap between germline ends came to 25 bases. The CDR3 is 20 residues long. The CDR3 sequence is CASSPPGGGPRGDSSYEQYF. CDR3 coding DNA: TGTGCCAGCTCACCACCCGGCGGAGGCCCCAGGGGCGACTCGTCCTACGAGCAGTACTTC.

The DNA for the CDR3 is TGCGCCAGCAAGTCCCCCTCACAGGGGAGGACTGAAGCTTTCTTT. Translating it yields CASKSPSQGRTEAFF. The chain carries TRBV5-1 and TRBJ1-1, with TRBD1 matching over 7 bases. The junction had 13 bases not matched to a gene; V was cut back by 6 bases and J by 5 bases. CDR1 is SGHRS, CDR2 YFSETQ, per germline. This CDR3 region has 15 residues.

This chain uses TRBV2 with TRBJ1-2; maybe TRBD1 (6 bases). This CDR3 comprises 13 residues. Between the trimmed V and J ends, which lost 6 bases and 1 base, there was a span of 9 bases. Germline CDR1 is SNHLY and CDR2 is FYNNEI. The CDR3 spells CASSADSNYGYTF. For the CDR3, the DNA is TGTGCCAGCAGCGCGGACAGTAACTATGGCTACACCTTC.

The rearrangement links TRBV12-3 or TRBV12-4 to TRBJ1-3; D may be TRBD1 (5 bases). V lost 4 bases and J 4 bases, leaving 8 bases between the germline ends. This CDR3 region has 13 residues. DNA for the CDR3: TGTGCCAGCAGTTACAACAGGGGAAACACCATATATTTT. Translation gives CASSYNRGNTIYF.

This clone was recorded only once. This chain joins TRBV2 and TRBJ2-3, with D uncertain. The V gene's germline CDR1 is SNHLY and CDR2 FYNNEI. The CDR3 spans 12 residues. V gave up 6 bases and J gave up 4 bases, with 8 bases separating them. The CDR3 coding sequence is TGTGCCAGCAGCGGTAACCCAGATACGCAGTATTTT. It codes for CASSGNPDTQYF.

This rearrangement joins TRBV9 to TRBJ2-3; 12 nucleotides line up with TRBD2. The CDR3 totals 16 residues. With 2 bases clipped from V and 2 bases from J, the junction kept 3 bases outside the gene matches. The germline V gene has CDR1 SGDLS and CDR2 YYNGEE. The CDR3: CASSVTSGRSTDTQYF. The CDR3 DNA sequence: TGTGCCAGCAGCGTTACTAGCGGGAGGTCCACAGATACGCAGTATTTT. The variable domain in full, completed from reference TRBV9 and TRBJ2-3, reads DSGVTQTPKHLITATGQRVTLRCSPRSGDLSVYWYQQSLDQGLQFLIQYYNGEERAKGNILERFSAQQFPDLHSELNLSSLELGDSALYFCASSVTSGRSTDTQYFGPGTRLTVL.

As regards this clone: Its ends do not fully match the called genes, so a read error is possible. This chain uses TRBV7-2 with TRBJ2-5, with D perhaps TRBD1 (6 bases). CDR1 and CDR2 from the germline V gene are SGHTA and FQGNSA. The CDR3 is 15 amino acids. The CDR3 spells CASSIAWTDQETQYF. As DNA, the CDR3 is TGTGCCAGCAGCATAGCGTGGACAGACCAAGAGACCCAGTACTTC.

The J gene is TRBJ2-1, the V gene TRBV9; D might be TRBD2 (5 bases). Germline lookup yields CDR1 SGDLS and CDR2 YYNGEE. The CDR3 loop spans 15 amino acids. The V end was cut by 0 bases, the J end by 2 bases, with 9 bases between. The CDR3 region is CASSVGGGAYNEQFF. DNA of the CDR3: TGTGCCAGCAGCGTAGGCGGAGGAGCCTACAATGAGCAGTTCTTC.

This clone has just a few counts. The J gene is TRBJ2-2, the V gene TRBV4-2, with 11 bases lining up with TRBD1. Germline-derived CDR1 and CDR2 are LGHNA and YNFKEQ. The CDR3 runs to 15 residues. V trimming: 6 bases; J trimming: 7 bases; junction bases outside the gene matches: 7. The chain's CDR3 is CASRQRGQGVGELFF. The CDR3 nucleotides read TGTGCCAGCAGGCAACGGGGACAGGGGGTCGGGGAGCTGTTTTTT.

This chain uses TRBV6-5 with TRBJ1-6, with D uncertain. Trimming took off 6 bases at V and 10 bases at J, with 16 bases between the two ends. The CDR3 totals 14 residues. Per germline, CDR1 MNHEY and CDR2 SVGAGI. As DNA, the CDR3 is TGTGCCAGCAGCGCGGCCCCGCCAGAATCACCCCTCCACTTT. Protein: CASSAAPPESPLHF.